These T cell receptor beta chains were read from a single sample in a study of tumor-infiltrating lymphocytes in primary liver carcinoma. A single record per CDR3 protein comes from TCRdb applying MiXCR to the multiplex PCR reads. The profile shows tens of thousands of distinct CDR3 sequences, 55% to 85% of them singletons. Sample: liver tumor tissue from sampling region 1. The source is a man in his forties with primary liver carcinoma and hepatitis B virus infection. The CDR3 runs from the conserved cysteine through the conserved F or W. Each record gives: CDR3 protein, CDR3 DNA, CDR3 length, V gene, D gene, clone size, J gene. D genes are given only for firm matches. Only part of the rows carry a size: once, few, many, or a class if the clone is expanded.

CDR3 protein: CANSSGFIPEQFF
CDR3 DNA: TGTGCCAACAGTTCCGGATTTATTCCGGAGCAGTTCTTC
CDR3 length: 13
V gene: TRBV12-3/TRBV12-4
D gene: NA
clone size: NA
J gene: TRBJ2-1

CDR3 protein: CSTDRGTDTQYF
CDR3 DNA: TGCAGCACTGATAGGGGAACAGATACGCAGTATTTT
CDR3 length: 12
V gene: TRBV29-1
D gene: NA
clone size: NA
J gene: TRBJ2-3

CDR3 protein: CASSPTDRDYGCTF
CDR3 DNA: NA
CDR3 length: 14
V gene: TRBV11-2
D gene: NA
clone size: NA
J gene: TRBJ1-2

CDR3 protein: CASSSPETQYF
CDR3 DNA: TGTGCCAGCAGTTCTCCAGAAACGCAGTATTTT
CDR3 length: 11
V gene: TRBV6-2/TRBV6-3
D gene: NA
clone size: once
J gene: TRBJ2-3

CDR3 protein: CASSLMLGGTVNTGELFF
CDR3 DNA: TGCGCCAGCAGCTTGATGTTAGGAGGGACGGTGAACACCGGGGAGCTATTTTTT
CDR3 length: 18
V gene: TRBV5-1
D gene: NA
clone size: NA
J gene: TRBJ2-2

CDR3 protein: CASSQGHWGLQRETQYF
CDR3 DNA: TGCGCCAGCAGCCAAGGTCATTGGGGATTACAACGGGAGACCCAGTACTTC
CDR3 length: 17
V gene: TRBV4-1
D gene: NA
clone size: many
J gene: TRBJ2-5

CDR3 protein: CASSFRVPGIEQYF
CDR3 DNA: TGCGCCAGCAGCTTCCGAGTTCCTGGAATCGAGCAGTACTTC
CDR3 length: 14
V gene: TRBV11-2
D gene: NA
clone size: NA
J gene: TRBJ2-7

CDR3 protein: CVSSRLRGIEAFF
CDR3 DNA: TGTGTCAGCAGCCGACTCAGGGGCATTGAAGCTTTCTTT
CDR3 length: 13
V gene: TRBV14
D gene: NA
clone size: once
J gene: TRBJ1-1

CDR3 protein: CASPTGEHTEAFF
CDR3 DNA: TGTGCCAGCCCTACGGGGGAACACACTGAAGCTTTCTTT
CDR3 length: 13
V gene: TRBV12-3/TRBV12-4
D gene: NA
clone size: NA
J gene: TRBJ1-1

CDR3 protein: CASTGGRNAEAFF
CDR3 DNA: TGTGCCAGCACCGGGGGGCGGAATGCTGAAGCTTTCTTT
CDR3 length: 13
V gene: TRBV12-3/TRBV12-4
D gene: NA
clone size: NA
J gene: TRBJ1-1